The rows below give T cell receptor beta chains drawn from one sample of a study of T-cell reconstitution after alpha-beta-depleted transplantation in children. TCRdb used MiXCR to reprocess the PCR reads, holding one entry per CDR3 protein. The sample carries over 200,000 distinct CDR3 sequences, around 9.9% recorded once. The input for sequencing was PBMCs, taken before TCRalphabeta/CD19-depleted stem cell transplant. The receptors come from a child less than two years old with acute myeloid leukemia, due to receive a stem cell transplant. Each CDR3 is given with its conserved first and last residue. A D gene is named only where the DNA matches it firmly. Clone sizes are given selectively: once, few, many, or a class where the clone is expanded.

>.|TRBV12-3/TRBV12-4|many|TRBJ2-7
TGTGCCAGCAGGATCCAGGGGGGGTACTACGAGCAGTACTTC
CASRIQGGYYEQYF
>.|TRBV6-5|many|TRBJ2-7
TGTGCCAGCAGAAGGGACTCTTACGAGCAGTACTTC
CASRRDSYEQYF
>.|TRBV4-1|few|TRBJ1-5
TGCGCCAGCAGCCAAGAGGGGGTGGGTGGGTTCAAGCCCCAGCATTTT
CASSQEGVGGFKPQHF
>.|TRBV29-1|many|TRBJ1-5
TGCAGCGTTAACCCCAACGGCAATCAGCCCCAGCATTTT
CSVNPNGNQPQHF
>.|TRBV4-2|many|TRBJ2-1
TGTGCCAGCAGCCAAGAACGGACTGGCGGGATGGGTAATGAGCAGTTCTTC
CASSQERTGGMGNEQFF
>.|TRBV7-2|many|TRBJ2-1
TGTGCCAGCAGCTTAATAGGGAGGCAGTTCTTC
CASSLIGRQFF
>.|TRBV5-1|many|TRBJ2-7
TGCGCCAGCAGACCGGGACCATCGTACGAGCAGTACTTC
CASRPGPSYEQYF
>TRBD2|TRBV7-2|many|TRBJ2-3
TGTGCCAGCAGCTTCCGGGCGGGAGTACAGGGCACAGATACGCAGTATTTT
CASSFRAGVQGTDTQYF
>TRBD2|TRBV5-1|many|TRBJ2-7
TGCGCCAGCAGCTTGGAACTAGCGAGCTTCTACGAGCAGTACTTC
CASSLELASFYEQYF
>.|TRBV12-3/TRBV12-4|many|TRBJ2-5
TGCGCCAGCAGCTTCGGTGGAGAGACCCAGTACTTC
CASSFGGETQYF
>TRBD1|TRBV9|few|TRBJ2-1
TGTGCCAGCAGCGGAGAGGGGGCTAGCCCCTCCAATGAGCAGTTCTTC
CASSGEGASPSNEQFF
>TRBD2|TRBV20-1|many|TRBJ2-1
TGCAGTGCTAAACTAGCGGGAGTCCGGAATGAGCAGTTCTTC
CSAKLAGVRNEQFF
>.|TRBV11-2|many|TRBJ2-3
TGTGCCAGCAGCCTCCTGGGGGCGCAGCCCCTTGATACGCAGTATTTT
CASSLLGAQPLDTQYF
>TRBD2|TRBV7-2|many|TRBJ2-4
TGTGCCAGCAGCTTGCCGGGACTAGCCGGGAACATTCAGTACTTC
CASSLPGLAGNIQYF
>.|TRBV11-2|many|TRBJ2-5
TGTGCCAGCAGCCCCCACGCAGAGACCCAGTACTTC
CASSPHAETQYF
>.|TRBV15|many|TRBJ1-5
TGTGCCACGTCCACAGCGCAATTGGGTCAGCCCCAGCATTTT
CATSTAQLGQPQHF
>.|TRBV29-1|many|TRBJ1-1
TGCAGCGTGGGGACGGCCATGAACACTGAAGCTTTCTTT
CSVGTAMNTEAFF
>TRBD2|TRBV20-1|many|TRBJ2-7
TGCAGTGCTAGAGTCTTAGCGGGAGGGCCCTACGAGCAGTACTTC
CSARVLAGGPYEQYF
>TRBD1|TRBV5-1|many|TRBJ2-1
TGCGCCAGCAGCTTCATCCCCGGGACAGGGGGACACAATGAGCAGTTCTTC
CASSFIPGTGGHNEQFF
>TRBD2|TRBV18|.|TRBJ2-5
TGTGCCAGCTCCCGAGGGACTACCCCAGAGACCCAGTACTTC
CASSRGTTPETQYF
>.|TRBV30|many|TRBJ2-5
TGTGCCTGGAGGGGCGGCCGCTTTGGAGCGACCCAGTACTTC
CAWRGGRFGATQYF
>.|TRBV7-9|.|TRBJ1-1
TGTGCCAGCAGCTTAAGGGGACGGGAGTCCAACACTGAAGCTTTCTTT
CASSLRGRESNTEAFF
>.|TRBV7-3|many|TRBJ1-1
TGTGCCAGCAGCTTAATGCCGGGGACGCACACTGAAGCTTTCTTT
CASSLMPGTHTEAFF
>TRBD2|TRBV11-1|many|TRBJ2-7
TGTGCCAGCAGCTCTGCGAATCCGGGACGGGAGGGTCCACTTTACGAGCAGTACTTC
CASSSANPGREGPLYEQYF
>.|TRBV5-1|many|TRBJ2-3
TGCGCCAGCAGCTTGGCGGTGAGGAGGGTGACAGATACGCAGTATTTT
CASSLAVRRVTDTQYF
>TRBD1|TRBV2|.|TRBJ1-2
TGTGCCAGCAGGCGCCTCCGGGACAGGGACTATGGCTACACCTTC
CASRRLRDRDYGYTF
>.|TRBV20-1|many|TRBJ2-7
TGCAGTGCTAGTTCCCCCACATCCTACGAGCAGTACTTC
CSASSPTSYEQYF
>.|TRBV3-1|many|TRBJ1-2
TGTGCCAGCAGCCGGACAGACATCTATGGCTACACCTTC
CASSRTDIYGYTF
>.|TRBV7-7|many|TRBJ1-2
TGTGCTAGCAGCTTTTCAGGCCATGGCTACACCTTC
CASSFSGHGYTF
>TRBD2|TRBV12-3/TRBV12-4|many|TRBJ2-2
TGTGCCAGCAGTTTTGAGCGGGGGAACACCGGGGAGCTGTTTTTT
CASSFERGNTGELFF
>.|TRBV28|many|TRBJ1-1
TGTGCCAGCTGTCCGGGGGGGGCGCTGAGGAACACTGAAGCTTTCTTT
CASCPGGALRNTEAFF